The 2 T cell receptor beta chains given below trace back to one sample, sequenced in a study of PD-1 blockade in classical Hodgkin lymphoma (dated by TCRdb to 2020 to 2021). To prepare the library, the immunoSEQ multiplex PCR assay was applied. Sourced from immuneACCESS, this table was stored by TCRdb with only in-frame sequences that have V and J called. A share of the clones is absent; for the studies checked, an unresolved V gene accounts for under half, and the remainder has no known explanation. The table for this sample lists about 96,000 clones; 85% to 95% of them were counted only once. The ten biggest clones cover roughly 2.1% of the sample. The time point label on this specimen signifies: cycle 4 day 1 (C4D1), after more than five weeks of nivolumab. Every trial patient had relapsed following autologous stem cell transplantation, and prior brentuximab vedotin exposure was what differed among cohorts A, B and C.

The sequenced sample was peripheral blood mononuclear cells (PBMCs), obtained before the fourth cycle of nivolumab. Every receptor here comes from a human donor with classical Hodgkin lymphoma.

The chain combines TRBV5-1 with TRBJ2-5, with D possibly being TRBD1 or TRBD2 (5 bases each). Germline CDR1 reads SGHRS; CDR2 reads YFSETQ. V lost 5 bases and J lost 4, with 12 bases in between. The CDR3 is 13 residues long. The CDR3 reads CASRPTGPETQYF. Here the CDR3 DNA reads TGCGCCAGCAGGCCCACGGGACCAGAGACCCAGTACTTC.

V gene TRBV18 combines with J gene TRBJ2-1, with 8 bases identical to TRBD2. The germline gives CDR1 KGHSH, CDR2 LQKENI. V shed 3 bases and J 4 bases; nucleotides not matched to a gene: 11. The CDR3 covers 17 residues. The CDR3, as DNA: TGTGCCAGCTCACCTTCTGGCGGGAGGTCCCAATACAATGAGCAGTTCTTC. This encodes CASSPSGGRSQYNEQFF.